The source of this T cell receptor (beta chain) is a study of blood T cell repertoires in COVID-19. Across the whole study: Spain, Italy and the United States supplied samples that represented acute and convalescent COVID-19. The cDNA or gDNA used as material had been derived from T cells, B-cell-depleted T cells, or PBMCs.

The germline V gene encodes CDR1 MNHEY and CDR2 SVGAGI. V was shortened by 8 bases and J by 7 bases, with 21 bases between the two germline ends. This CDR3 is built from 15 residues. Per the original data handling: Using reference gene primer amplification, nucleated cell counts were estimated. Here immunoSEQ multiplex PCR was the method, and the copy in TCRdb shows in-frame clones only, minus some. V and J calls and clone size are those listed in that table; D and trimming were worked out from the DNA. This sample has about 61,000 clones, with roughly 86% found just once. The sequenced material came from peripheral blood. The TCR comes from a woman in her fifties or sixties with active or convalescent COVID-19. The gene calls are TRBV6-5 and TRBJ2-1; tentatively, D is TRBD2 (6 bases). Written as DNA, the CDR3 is TGTGCCAGCGAACTTCGAGGAGGGTATGGTAATGAGCAGTTCTTC. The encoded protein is CASELRGGYGNEQFF.